The clone carrying this TCR beta chain was observed a handful of times. The trim removed 8 bases at V and 6 bases at J, leaving 6 bases unmatched. The CDR3 runs 13 residues. The V gene's germline CDR1 is SEHNR and CDR2 FQNEAQ (reference sequence). The data belong to a study of patients and donors after allogeneic stem cell transplantation. TCRdb re-analysed the RT-PCR reads in MiXCR, keeping a single row per CDR3 protein. Here the sample spans about 960,000 distinct CDR3 sequences, about a sixth being singletons. The chain has TRBV7-9 and TRBJ2-2; 7 nucleotides line up with TRBD2. Sequencing input: blood, either unsorted or a sorted T cell fraction (not recorded which). The sequence was collected from a human donor who was either an allogeneic HSCT recipient or a stem cell or donor lymphocyte infusion donor (not recorded which). It is not recorded whose cells these are; they may come from a transplant donor. The CDR3 region is CASVSREAGELFF. CDR3 coding DNA: TGTGCCAGCGTAAGCCGGGAGGCCGGGGAGCTGTTTTTT.